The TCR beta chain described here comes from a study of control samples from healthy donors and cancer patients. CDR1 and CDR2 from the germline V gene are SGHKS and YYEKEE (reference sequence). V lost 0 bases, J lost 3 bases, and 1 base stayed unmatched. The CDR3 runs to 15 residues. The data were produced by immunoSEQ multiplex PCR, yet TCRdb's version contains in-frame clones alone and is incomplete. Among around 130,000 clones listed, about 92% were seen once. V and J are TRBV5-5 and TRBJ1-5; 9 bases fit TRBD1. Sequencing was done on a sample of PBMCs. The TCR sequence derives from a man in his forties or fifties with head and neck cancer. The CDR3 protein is CASSLGTGANQPQHF. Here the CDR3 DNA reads TGTGCCAGCAGCTTGGGGACAGGGGCCAATCAGCCCCAGCATTTT.